This TCR beta chain was recovered during a study of blood T cell repertoires in COVID-19. The wider study: T cells, B-cell-depleted T cells, or PBMCs provided the cDNA or gDNA that served as material.

The CDR3 extends over 11 amino acids. The germline V gene encodes CDR1 MNHEY and CDR2 SVGEGT. As to this clone: At one end, the junction sequence differs from germline, possibly due to a read error.

As handled by the study authors: For nucleated cells, counts were estimated from reference gene primer amplification. Sequencing used immunoSEQ multiplex PCR; TCRdb keeps in-frame clones, though not all of them. From that table come the V and J calls and clone size; the DNA was used to work out D and trimming. The table lists more than 100,000 clones, 85% of them singletons. The V gene is TRBV6-2 or TRBV6-3, the J gene TRBJ2-3; 10 bases agree with TRBD2. Input material: peripheral blood. This TCR derives from a man older than 75 with acute or convalescent COVID-19. The CDR3 DNA is TGTGCCAGCAGTGCCGGGACTAGCGCGTCATTT. It specifies CASSAGTSASF.